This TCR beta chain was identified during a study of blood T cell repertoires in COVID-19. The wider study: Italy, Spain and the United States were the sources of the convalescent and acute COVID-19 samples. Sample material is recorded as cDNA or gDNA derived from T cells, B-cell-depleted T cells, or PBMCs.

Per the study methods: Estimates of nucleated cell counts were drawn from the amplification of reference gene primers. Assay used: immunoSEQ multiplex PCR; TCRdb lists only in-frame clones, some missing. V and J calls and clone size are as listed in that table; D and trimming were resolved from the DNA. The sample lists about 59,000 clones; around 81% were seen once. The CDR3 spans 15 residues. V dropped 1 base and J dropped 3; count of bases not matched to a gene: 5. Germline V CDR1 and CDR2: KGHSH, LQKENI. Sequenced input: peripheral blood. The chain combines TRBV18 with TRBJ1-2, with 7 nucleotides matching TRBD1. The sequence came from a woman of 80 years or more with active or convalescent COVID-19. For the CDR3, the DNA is TGTGCCAGCTCACCACGAACAGGGGACGACTATGGCTACACCTTC. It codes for CASSPRTGDDYGYTF.